This is a list of T cell receptor beta chains from one sample in a study of Ad26.COV2.S vaccination and SARS-CoV-2 variants. Clones were read by immunoSEQ multiplex PCR, and TCRdb kept only the in-frame ones, dropping some. The sample shows hundreds of thousands of clones, roughly 86% of them seen only once. The sample consisted of peripheral blood, taken in a trial of Ad26.COV2.S vaccine versus placebo. The source of these receptors is a person between 18 and 59 years old who received the Ad26.COV2.S COVID-19 vaccine or a placebo. The CDR3 runs from the conserved cysteine through the conserved F or W. A D gene is named only where the DNA matches it firmly. The size of a clone is reported for some rows only, either as once, few or many, or as a class for expanded clones.

size | J | length | V | D | CDR3 | DNA
- | TRBJ1-2 | 14 | TRBV24-1 | - | CATSDEGKSVGYTF | TGTGCCACCAGTGACGAGGGAAAGTCTGTTGGCTACACCTTC
- | TRBJ1-1 | 14 | TRBV2 | - | CASRRGRMNTEAFF | TGTGCCAGCAGACGAGGGCGAATGAACACTGAAGCTTTCTTT
- | TRBJ1-5 | 17 | TRBV19 | TRBD1 | CASSIIGQGGSNQPQHF | TGTGCCAGTAGTATAATAGGACAGGGCGGGAGCAATCAGCCCCAGCATTTT
- | TRBJ2-5 | 14 | TRBV28 | - | CASSSGPGWETQYF | TGTGCCAGCAGCTCCGGACCAGGATGGGAGACCCAGTACTTC
- | TRBJ1-2 | 15 | TRBV5-6 | - | CASSLVLGRGYGYTF | TGTGCCAGCAGCTTGGTCCTCGGTCGGGGCTATGGCTACACCTTC
few | TRBJ1-1 | 16 | TRBV28 | - | CASSYGGGVESTEAFF | TGTGCCAGCAGTTATGGGGGAGGGGTGGAGTCCACTGAAGCTTTCTTT
- | TRBJ2-3 | 15 | TRBV7-9 | - | CASSEGVSTSDTQYF | TGTGCCAGCAGCGAGGGGGTATCTACGTCAGATACGCAGTATTTT
- | TRBJ2-1 | 13 | TRBV7-3 | TRBD2 | CASSPTAGFEQFF | TGTGCCAGCAGCCCCACAGCGGGATTTGAGCAGTTCTTC
once | TRBJ2-1 | 17 | TRBV4-1 | - | CASSQAVRVSSYNEQFF | TGCGCCAGCAGCCAAGCAGTAAGGGTCAGCTCCTACAATGAGCAGTTCTTC
once | TRBJ2-3 | 16 | TRBV5-1 | - | CASSSGLAGPGLGQYF | TGCGCCAGCAGCTCCGGGCTAGCTGGCCCAGGTTTAGGGCAGTATTTT
- | TRBJ2-7 | 13 | TRBV12-3/TRBV12-4 | - | CASSRGTANEQYF | TGTGCCAGCAGTCGCGGGACAGCAAACGAGCAGTACTTC
- | TRBJ2-7 | 16 | TRBV28 | - | CASSSTYRVVTSEQYF | TGTGCCAGCAGTTCCACCTACAGGGTTGTGACGTCCGAGCAGTACTTC
- | TRBJ2-2 | 15 | TRBV18 | - | CASSPISARTGELFF | TGTGCCAGCTCACCAATCAGCGCGAGGACCGGGGAGCTGTTTTTT
- | TRBJ2-7 | 15 | TRBV27 | - | CASSLRTISGYEQYF | TGTGCCAGCAGTCTCCGGACTATTAGTGGCTACGAGCAGTACTTC
- | TRBJ1-6 | 14 | TRBV6-5 | - | CASSPQGHNSPLHF | TGTGCCAGCAGTCCTCAGGGCCATAATTCACCCCTCCACTTT
- | TRBJ1-3 | 10 | TRBV2 | - | CASGGNTIYF | TGTGCCAGCGGGGGGAACACCATATATTTT
- | TRBJ2-3 | 15 | TRBV25-1 | TRBD2 | CASSEFPSGTDTQYF | TGTGCCAGCAGTGAATTTCCTAGCGGGACAGATACGCAGTATTTT
- | TRBJ2-2 | 14 | TRBV10-3 | - | CAILKGGNTGELFF | TGTGCCATCTTAAAGGGGGGAAACACCGGGGAGCTGTTTTTT
few | TRBJ2-7 | 17 | TRBV9 | - | CASSVAGDPILEGEQYF | TGTGCCAGCAGCGTAGCCGGGGATCCGATTTTGGAAGGGGAGCAGTACTTC
- | TRBJ2-2 | 16 | TRBV7-8 | TRBD1 | CASSLARGQGTGELFF | TGTGCCAGCAGCTTAGCACGGGGACAGGGTACCGGGGAGCTGTTTTTT
- | TRBJ1-2 | 15 | TRBV6-5 | TRBD1 | CASSSNGQGFYGYTF | TGTGCCAGCAGTTCGAACGGACAGGGGTTCTATGGCTACACCTTC
- | TRBJ1-2 | 15 | TRBV19 | TRBD1 | CASVSTGGAGYGYTF | TGTGCCAGCGTATCAACAGGGGGCGCGGGCTATGGCTACACCTTC
- | TRBJ2-6 | 15 | TRBV29-1 | - | CSVVQGSSGANVLTF | TGCAGCGTTGTCCAGGGAAGCTCTGGGGCCAACGTCCTGACTTTC
- | TRBJ2-3 | 16 | TRBV18 | - | CASSPTLSASTDTQYF | TGTGCCAGCTCACCCACCCTTAGCGCCTCCACAGATACGCAGTATTTT
- | TRBJ2-2 | 14 | TRBV6-5 | - | CASSASGEGGELFF | TGTGCCAGCAGCGCATCAGGGGAGGGCGGGGAGCTGTTTTTT
once | TRBJ2-1 | 12 | TRBV10-3 | - | CAINRGSGEQFF | TGTGCCATCAACCGGGGGTCCGGTGAGCAGTTCTTC
- | TRBJ2-3 | 12 | TRBV3-1/TRBV3-2 | - | CASSLYTDTQYF | TGTGCCAGCAGCCTGTACACAGATACGCAGTATTTT
- | TRBJ2-5 | 15 | TRBV5-4 | TRBD1 | CASSSQQGAGETQYF | TGTGCCAGCAGCTCTCAACAGGGGGCAGGGGAGACCCAGTACTTC
- | TRBJ2-5 | 13 | TRBV18 | - | CASSPSSLETQYF | TGTGCCAGCTCACCCTCCAGTCTGGAGACCCAGTACTTC
- | TRBJ2-1 | 14 | TRBV2 | - | CATRGWGPYNEQFF | TGTGCCACCAGGGGTTGGGGACCCTACAATGAGCAGTTCTTC